This T cell receptor (beta chain) originates from a study of blood T cell repertoires in COVID-19. As for the study in general: Some COVID-19 samples were acute and others convalescent; all came from the United States, Italy and Spain. T cells, B-cell-depleted T cells, or PBMCs provided the cDNA or gDNA that served as material.

As originally analysed: Researchers report that nucleated cell counts were estimated from reference gene primer amplification. Measured with immunoSEQ multiplex PCR; TCRdb has only the in-frame clones, and not every one. That table furnishes V, J and clone size, whereas the DNA furnished D and trimming. The data show around 150,000 clones, 84% seen once. During active infection, Seattle patients enrolled and were then monitored through disease. Trimming left V 0 bases short and J 12 bases short, with 18 bases between. CDR1 and CDR2 (germline): LGHDT, YNNKEL (reference sequence). The CDR3 has 14 residues.

This sequence was found in a man under 40 with COVID-19, enrolled during active disease. The rearrangement joins TRBV3-1 (or the pseudogene TRBV3-2) to TRBJ2-7; perhaps TRBD2 as D (6 bases). Specimen: peripheral blood. The CDR3 reads CASSQDGAGPPRYF. The CDR3 nucleotides are TGTGCCAGCAGCCAAGATGGGGCGGGGCCACCGCGGTACTTC.